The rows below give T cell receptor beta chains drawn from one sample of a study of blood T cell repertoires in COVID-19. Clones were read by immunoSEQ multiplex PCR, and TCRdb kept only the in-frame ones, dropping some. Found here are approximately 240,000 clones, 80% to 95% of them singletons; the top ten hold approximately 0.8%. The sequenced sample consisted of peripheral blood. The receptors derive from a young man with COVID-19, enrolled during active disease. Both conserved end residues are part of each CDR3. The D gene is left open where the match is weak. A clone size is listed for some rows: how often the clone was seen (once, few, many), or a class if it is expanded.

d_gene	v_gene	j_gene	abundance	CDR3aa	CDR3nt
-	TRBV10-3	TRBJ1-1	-	CAISESIGDMNTEAFF	TGTGCCATCAGTGAGTCGATCGGCGACATGAACACTGAAGCTTTCTTT
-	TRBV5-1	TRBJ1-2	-	CASSLGAAKNYGYTF	TGCGCCAGCAGCTTGGGGGCAGCAAAGAACTATGGCTACACCTTC
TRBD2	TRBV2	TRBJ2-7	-	CASSEPARLLPLAGYEQYF	TGTGCCAGCAGTGAACCCGCCCGCTTACTTCCACTAGCGGGGTACGAGCAGTACTTC
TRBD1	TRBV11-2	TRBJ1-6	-	CASSLAQGGPPLHF	TGTGCCAGCAGCTTAGCACAGGGGGGTCCACCCCTCCACTTT
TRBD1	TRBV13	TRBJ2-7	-	CASSQQGAPYEQYF	TGTGCCAGCAGCCAACAGGGGGCGCCTTACGAGCAGTACTTC
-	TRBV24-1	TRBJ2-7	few	CATSDTGYYEQYF	TGTGCCACCAGTGACACAGGGTACTACGAGCAGTACTTC
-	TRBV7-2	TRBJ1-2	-	CASSFRDIYGYTF	TGTGCCAGCAGCTTCCGGGACATCTATGGCTACACCTTC
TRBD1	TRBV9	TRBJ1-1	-	CASSTGTGQNTEAFF	TGTGCCAGCAGCACAGGGACAGGGCAGAACACTGAAGCTTTCTTT
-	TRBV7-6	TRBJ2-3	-	CASSLGLGGRADTQYF	TGTGCCAGCAGCTTAGGGTTAGGGGGGAGGGCAGATACGCAGTATTTT
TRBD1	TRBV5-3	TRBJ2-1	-	CARASATGTGIYEQFF	TGTGCCAGAGCGAGCGCCACCGGGACAGGGATCTATGAGCAGTTCTTC
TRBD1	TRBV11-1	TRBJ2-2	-	CASSLRAGGGYGELFF	TGTGCCAGCAGCTTGAGGGCAGGGGGTGGCTACGGGGAGCTGTTTTTT
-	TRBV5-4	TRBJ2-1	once	CASSFGGARKNEQFF	TGTGCCAGCAGCTTCGGGGGAGCGAGGAAAAATGAGCAGTTCTTC
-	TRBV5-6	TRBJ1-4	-	CASSLWTANEKLFF	TGTGCCAGCAGCTTGTGGACTGCTAATGAAAAACTGTTTTTT
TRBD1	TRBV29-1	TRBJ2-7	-	CSAGTGLGEQYF	TGCAGCGCTGGGACAGGTCTGGGCGAGCAGTACTTC
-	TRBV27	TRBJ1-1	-	CASSLHGDTEAFF	TGTGCCAGCAGTTTACACGGTGACACTGAAGCTTTCTTT
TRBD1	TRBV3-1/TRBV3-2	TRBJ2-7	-	CASSPLGQGVEQYF	TGTGCCAGCAGCCCCCTAGGACAGGGCGTCGAGCAGTACTTC
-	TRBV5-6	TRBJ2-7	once	CASSLSGTAYEQYF	TGTGCCAGCAGCTTGTCTGGCACCGCCTACGAGCAGTACTTC
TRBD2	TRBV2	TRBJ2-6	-	CASSPGRSSGANVLTF	TGTGCCAGTAGCCCCGGGAGGTCCTCTGGGGCCAACGTCCTGACTTTC
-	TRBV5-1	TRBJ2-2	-	CASSSTGNTGELFF	TGCGCCAGCAGCTCGACAGGAAACACCGGGGAGCTGTTTTTT
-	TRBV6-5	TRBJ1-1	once	CASSYSPQGNTEAFF	TGTGCCAGCAGTTACTCGCCCCAGGGGAACACTGAAGCTTTCTTT
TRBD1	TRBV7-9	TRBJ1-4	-	CASSLVGQGGEKLFF	TGTGCCAGCAGCCTCGTGGGACAGGGAGGAGAAAAACTGTTTTTT
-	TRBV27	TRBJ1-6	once	CASSRQLDNSPLHF	TGTGCCAGCAGTCGACAATTGGATAATTCACCCCTCCACTTT
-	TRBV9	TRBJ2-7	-	CASSVDPGNYEQYF	TGTGCCAGCAGCGTAGATCCAGGAAACTACGAGCAGTACTTC
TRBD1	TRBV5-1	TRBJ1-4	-	CASTPTGMDEKLFF	TGCGCCAGCACGCCGACAGGGATGGATGAAAAACTGTTTTTT
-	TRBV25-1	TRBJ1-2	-	CASSEWEGAGSNYGYTF	TGTGCCAGCAGTGAATGGGAAGGGGCAGGCTCAAACTATGGCTACACCTTC
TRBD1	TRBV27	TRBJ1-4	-	CASSSTGTGSEKLFF	TGTGCCAGCAGTTCCACCGGGACAGGGAGCGAAAAACTGTTTTTT
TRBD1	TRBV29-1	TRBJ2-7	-	CSVEPQGNPYEQYF	TGCAGCGTTGAACCACAGGGGAATCCCTACGAGCAGTACTTC
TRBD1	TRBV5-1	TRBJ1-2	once	CASSYGQGEYGYTF	TGCGCCAGCAGTTATGGACAGGGAGAATATGGCTACACCTTC
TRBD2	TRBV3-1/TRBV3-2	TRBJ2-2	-	CASSVRAGGLTGELFF	TGTGCCAGCAGCGTTAGAGCGGGGGGGCTCACCGGGGAGCTGTTTTTT
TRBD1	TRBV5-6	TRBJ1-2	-	CASSLGQGVNYGYTF	TGTGCCAGCAGCCTGGGACAGGGAGTAAACTATGGCTACACCTTC
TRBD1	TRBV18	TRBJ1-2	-	CASSPDSGTAYGYTF	TGTGCCAGCTCACCTGACTCCGGGACAGCTTATGGCTACACCTTC
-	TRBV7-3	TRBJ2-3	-	CASSPDRSTDTQYF	TGTGCCAGCAGCCCCGACAGAAGCACAGATACGCAGTATTTT
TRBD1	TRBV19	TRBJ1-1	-	CASLGQLNTEAFF	TGTGCCAGTCTGGGACAGCTGAACACTGAAGCTTTCTTT
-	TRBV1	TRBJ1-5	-	CTSSQEGSTSNQPQHF	TGCACCAGCAGCCAAGAGGGCAGCACTAGCAATCAGCCCCAGCATTTT
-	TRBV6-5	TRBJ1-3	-	CASSSTAGNTIYF	TGTGCCAGCAGTTCAACAGCTGGAAACACCATATATTTT
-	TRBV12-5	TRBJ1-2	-	CASARDTANYGYTF	TGTGCTAGTGCCCGTGACACAGCTAACTATGGCTACACCTTC
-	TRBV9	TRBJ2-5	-	CASSPTAGETQYF	TGTGCCAGCAGCCCTACAGCGGGAGAGACCCAGTACTTC
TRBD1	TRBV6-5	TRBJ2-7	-	CASSYSFSSGTGWYF	TGTGCCAGCAGTTACTCGTTTAGCTCCGGGACAGGGTGGTACTTC
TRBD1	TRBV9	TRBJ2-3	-	CASSAPGTGGFSASPSDTQYF	TGTGCCAGCAGCGCCCCCGGGACAGGGGGTTTCTCGGCCTCTCCCTCAGATACGCAGTATTTT
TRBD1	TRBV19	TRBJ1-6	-	CASSRTGGYNSPLHF	TGTGCCAGTAGCCGGACAGGGGGATATAATTCACCCCTCCACTTT
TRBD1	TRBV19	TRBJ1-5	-	CASKKGTGYQPQHF	TGTGCCAGCAAGAAAGGGACAGGGTACCAGCCCCAGCATTTT
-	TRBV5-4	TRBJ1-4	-	CASSLPVPGDEKLFF	TGTGCCAGCAGCTTGCCGGTCCCGGGAGATGAAAAACTGTTTTTT
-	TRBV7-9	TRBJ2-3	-	CASSVRQSTDTQYF	TGTGCCAGCAGCGTTAGACAGAGCACAGATACGCAGTATTTT
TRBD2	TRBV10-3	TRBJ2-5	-	CAISAPSGTSEQETQYF	TGTGCCATCAGTGCACCTTCCGGGACTAGCGAACAAGAGACCCAGTACTTC
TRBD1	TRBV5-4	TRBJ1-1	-	CASSFFGTVNTEAFF	TGTGCCAGCAGCTTCTTCGGGACAGTGAACACTGAAGCTTTCTTT